This is a list of T cell receptor beta chains from one sample in a study of T cell changes during pregnancy in multiple sclerosis. Some clones are missing from TCRdb's copy, which holds only in-frame ones; the method was immunoSEQ multiplex PCR. This table has approximately 61,000 clones, 88% appearing once. Material: peripheral blood, obtained in the first trimester of pregnancy. These receptors came from a female donor with multiple sclerosis, enrolled in a pregnancy study. Both conserved end residues are part of each CDR3. Fields, in order: J gene, D gene, V gene, clone size, CDR3 protein, CDR3 DNA. A D gene is named only where the DNA matches it firmly. The listing skips clone size in some rows; elsewhere it reads once, few, many or a size class.

>TRBJ2-2|-|TRBV4-3|-
CASSQRGTGELFF
TGCGCCAGCAGCCAGAGAGGCACCGGGGAGCTGTTTTTT
>TRBJ2-5|-|TRBV5-1|once
CASSLLSEETQYF
TGCGCCAGCAGCTTGCTGAGCGAAGAGACCCAGTACTTC
>TRBJ1-2|-|TRBV9|-
CASSPQPGINYGYTF
TGTGCCAGCAGCCCCCAGCCAGGTATAAACTATGGCTACACCTTC
>TRBJ2-6|-|TRBV11-2|-
CASSLGGPGANVLTF
TGTGCCAGCAGCTTAGGAGGGCCTGGGGCCAACGTCCTGACTTTC
>TRBJ1-2|-|TRBV9|-
CASNHGGGSILRYGYTF
TGTGCCAGCAACCACGGCGGGGGGTCGATTCTTCGCTATGGCTACACCTTC
>TRBJ1-4|-|TRBV10-3|-
CAISVGRGNEKLFF
TGTGCCATCAGTGTCGGCCGGGGGAATGAAAAACTGTTTTTT
>TRBJ2-3|TRBD2|TRBV9|-
CASSELVAGPDTQYF
TGTGCCAGCAGCGAACTAGTAGCGGGACCAGATACGCAGTATTTT
>TRBJ2-7|TRBD2|TRBV6-5|-
CASSSSGKRGLREQYF
TGTGCCAGCAGTTCTAGCGGGAAACGGGGATTACGTGAGCAGTACTTC
>TRBJ1-1|TRBD1|TRBV13|-
CASIPTGGHTEAFF
TGTGCCAGCATCCCGACAGGGGGCCACACTGAAGCTTTCTTT
>TRBJ1-1|-|TRBV9|few
CASSGLEAGAFF
TGTGCCAGCAGCGGGCTAGAGGCGGGCGCTTTCTTT
>TRBJ2-4|-|TRBV6-1|once
CASSGYRVGGPIAKNIQYF
TGTGCCAGCAGTGGGTACAGGGTTGGCGGTCCCATAGCCAAAAACATTCAGTACTTC
>TRBJ1-5|-|TRBV29-1|-
CSGSYWGIYSNQPQHF
TGCAGTGGGTCCTATTGGGGCATCTATAGCAATCAGCCCCAGCATTTT
>TRBJ1-4|TRBD1|TRBV4-1|-
CASSQDPDRASEKLFF
TGCGCCAGCAGCCAAGATCCCGACAGGGCGAGTGAAAAACTGTTTTTT
>TRBJ2-7|TRBD2|TRBV5-1|-
CASSLAGEGGSYEQYF
TGCGCCAGCAGCTTGGCCGGGGAGGGTGGTTCCTACGAGCAGTACTTC
>TRBJ2-6|-|TRBV4-3|-
CASSQAAGSGANVLTF
TGCGCCAGCAGCCAGGCCGCAGGGTCTGGGGCCAACGTCCTGACTTTC
>TRBJ1-5|-|TRBV28|-
CASSLCVTATDQPQHF
TGTGCCAGCAGTTTATGTGTCACGGCAACAGATCAGCCCCAGCATTTT
>TRBJ1-2|-|TRBV4-1|-
CASSLDRSGYTF
TGCGCCAGCAGCCTCGACAGGAGCGGCTACACCTTC
>TRBJ2-1|-|TRBV30|-
CAWSRDGWNEQFF
TGTGCCTGGAGTCGGGATGGATGGAATGAGCAGTTCTTC
>TRBJ2-1|TRBD2|TRBV4-1|-
CASSQVDGTSINEQFF
TGCGCCAGCAGCCAAGTCGACGGGACTAGCATCAATGAGCAGTTCTTC
>TRBJ1-2|-|TRBV6-6|-
CASSQPRFLYGYTF
TGTGCCAGCAGTCAACCCCGGTTCCTCTATGGCTACACCTTC
>TRBJ1-5|-|TRBV12-5|-
CASGPGTGSNQPQHF
TGTGCTAGTGGACCCGGGACTGGGAGCAATCAGCCCCAGCATTTT
>TRBJ2-3|TRBD2|TRBV2|-
CASIKGAGGAADTQYF
TGTGCCAGCATCAAAGGAGCGGGAGGAGCGGCAGATACGCAGTATTTT
>TRBJ2-1|TRBD2|TRBV4-1|-
CASSQAPTSGNNEQFF
TGCGCCAGCAGCCAAGCCCCCACTAGCGGGAACAATGAGCAGTTCTTC
>TRBJ1-1|-|TRBV2|-
CASRIGQLEAFF
TGTGCCAGCAGGATAGGACAGCTTGAAGCTTTCTTT
>TRBJ2-1|-|TRBV29-1|-
CSVGFREQFF
TGCAGCGTTGGTTTCCGTGAGCAGTTCTTC
>TRBJ1-1|-|TRBV12-5|few
CASGSDTNTEAFF
TGTGCTAGTGGTTCGGACACGAACACTGAAGCTTTCTTT
>TRBJ2-7|-|TRBV5-5|-
CASSFRNQAYEQYF
TGTGCCAGCAGCTTTCGTAATCAGGCCTACGAGCAGTACTTC
>TRBJ2-5|-|TRBV30|-
CAWSGLAQETQYF
TGTGCCTGGAGTGGACTCGCGCAAGAGACCCAGTACTTC
>TRBJ2-5|-|TRBV4-2|-
CASSRRTQYF
TGTGCCAGCAGCCGGAGGACCCAGTACTTC
>TRBJ1-5|-|TRBV27|-
CASSSQFQGMGSNQPQHF
TGTGCCAGCAGTTCCCAGTTCCAGGGGATGGGTAGCAATCAGCCCCAGCATTTT
>TRBJ2-5|TRBD2|TRBV4-2|-
CASSPDLAGGRETQYF
TGTGCCAGCAGCCCTGATCTAGCGGGAGGGAGGGAGACCCAGTACTTC
>TRBJ2-7|TRBD2|TRBV7-2|-
CASSVRPTMAGGNEQYF
TGTGCCAGCAGCGTCAGGCCCACTATGGCGGGAGGGAACGAGCAGTACTTC
>TRBJ2-1|TRBD2|TRBV4-3|-
CASSHGGSSYNEQFF
TGCGCCAGCAGCCATGGCGGGAGTTCCTACAATGAGCAGTTCTTC
>TRBJ1-2|-|TRBV29-1|once
CSVDAATGVGRGSYGYTF
TGCAGCGTTGACGCGGCTACCGGAGTAGGCAGGGGTAGCTATGGCTACACCTTC
>TRBJ2-1|TRBD2|TRBV6-6|once
CASSSPGTRDNEQFF
TGTGCCAGCAGTTCACCCGGGACTAGAGACAATGAGCAGTTCTTC
>TRBJ2-3|TRBD2|TRBV5-6|-
CASSLGLAGDGDTQYF
TGTGCCAGCAGCCTGGGACTAGCGGGAGATGGAGATACGCAGTATTTT
>TRBJ2-3|-|TRBV6-5|-
CASKRDFTDTQYF
TGTGCCAGCAAAAGGGACTTCACAGATACGCAGTATTTT
>TRBJ1-2|-|TRBV2|-
CASSVGFFGGGGYTF
TGTGCCAGCAGTGTTGGGTTTTTCGGGGGGGGTGGCTACACCTTC
>TRBJ1-2|-|TRBV7-9|-
CASSLAYSPGDGYTF
TGTGCCAGCAGCTTAGCGTACAGCCCGGGGGATGGCTACACCTTC
>TRBJ1-2|TRBD1|TRBV6-5|-
CASSIDRGPSDGYTF
TGTGCCAGCAGTATCGACAGGGGACCCTCGGATGGCTACACCTTC